Listed here are 8 T cell receptor beta chains from one sample, sequenced in a study of T-cell reconstitution after alpha-beta-depleted transplantation in children. Preparation of the TCRbeta library was carried out with unique molecular identifiers. TCRdb itself ran the PCR reads through MiXCR, one entry per CDR3 protein. The top ten clones hold approximately 2.4% of a sample with 200,000 to 300,000 distinct CDR3 sequences, 12% of them seen once. The source was PBMCs from the stem cell graft donor, collected from the stem cell graft. The source of these receptors is a human donor who donated a stem cell graft to a child with acute lymphoblastic leukemia.

This clonotype was seen many times. The chain recombines TRBV24-1 with TRBJ1-2; no definite D call. Germline V gene data show CDR1 as KGHDR and CDR2 as SFDVKD. The CDR3 is made up of 13 amino acids. The V end lost 6 bases, the J end lost 2 bases, and 9 bases lay between the germline ends. The CDR3 DNA is TGTGCCACCAGTAGGAACAGCAACTATGGCTACACCTTC. Protein product: CATSRNSNYGYTF.

V is TRBV4-2 and J is TRBJ2-7; 9 bases map to TRBD1. V lost 1 base and J lost 3; bases outside the gene matches: 4. Germline-derived CDR1 and CDR2 are LGHNA and YNFKEQ. The CDR3 runs to 15 residues. The CDR3 DNA is TGTGCCAGCAGCCAAGCAACAGGGGGCGGCTACGAGCAGTACTTC. It is translated as CASSQATGGGYEQYF.

This clonotype was counted at least ten times. V gene TRBV12-3 or TRBV12-4 combines with J gene TRBJ1-1; 8 bases map to TRBD1. The CDR3 is 14 amino acids. V was pared by 4 bases and J by 4 bases, with 5 bases of the junction left unmatched. The CDR3 sequence is CASSSTGVGTEAFF. The CDR3 DNA reads as TGTGCCAGCAGTTCGACAGGGGTAGGCACTGAAGCTTTCTTT.

The table lists this clonotype with many counts. The V and J genes are TRBV2 and TRBJ1-6; TRBD1 aligns across 7 bases. The CDR3 loop spans 11 amino acids. V dropped 8 bases and J dropped 11; count of bases not matched to a gene: 3. Germline assignment: CDR1 SNHLY and CDR2 FYNNEI. The CDR3 sequence: CASGQGAPLHF. The DNA for the CDR3 is TGTGCCAGCGGCCAGGGGGCACCCCTCCACTTT.

This clonotype was seen ten or more times. The V call is TRBV5-1, the J call TRBJ2-3; no firm D call. Germline V gene sequence: CDR1 SGHRS, CDR2 YFSETQ. V dropped 5 bases and J dropped 1 base, with 11 bases sitting between them. CDR3 length: 14 amino acids. The CDR3 DNA is TGCGCCAGCAGACTTAGCCAACGCACAGATACGCAGTATTTT. This sequence encodes CASRLSQRTDTQYF.

Ten or more counts support this clonotype. The gene calls are TRBV28 and TRBJ2-7; TRBD2 aligns across 10 bases. This CDR3 contains 17 residues. The V segment lost 2 bases and the J segment 5 bases; nucleotides outside the gene matches: 12. Germline CDR1 reads MDHEN; CDR2 reads SYDVKM. The CDR3 coding sequence is TGTGCCAGCAGTTTAAATGAGGTGAGCGGGAGGGTCGACGAGCAGTACTTC. This sequence encodes CASSLNEVSGRVDEQYF.

This clonotype was seen at least ten times. The rearrangement uses TRBV4-3 and TRBJ2-3; unclear D gene. This CDR3 spans 16 amino acids. With 0 bases removed from V and 0 bases from J, the gap between germline ends came to 10 bases. Per the germline V gene, CDR1 is LGHNA and CDR2 is YSLEER. CDR3: CASSQEVAASTDTQYF. The CDR3 bases are TGCGCCAGCAGCCAAGAAGTTGCGGCTAGCACAGATACGCAGTATTTT.

This clonotype was picked up many times. The chain is built from TRBV18 and TRBJ2-1; D unclear. Between the trimmed V and J ends, which lost 0 bases and 5 bases, there was a span of 2 bases. The germline V gene encodes CDR1 KGHSH and CDR2 LQKENI. The CDR3 contains 12 residues. CDR3 coding DNA: TGTGCCAGCTCACCACCAAACAATGAGCAGTTCTTC. Translated, it gives CASSPPNNEQFF. Variable domain in full (rest from reference TRBV18 and TRBJ2-1): NAGVMQNPRHLVRRRGQEARLRCSPMKGHSHVYWYRQLPEEGLKFMVYLQKENIIDESGMPKERFSAEFPKEGPSILRIQQVVRGDSAAYFCASSPPNNEQFFGPGTRLTVL.